This T cell receptor (beta chain) was retrieved from a study of graft-versus-host responses after intestinal transplantation. Some clones are missing from TCRdb's copy, which holds only in-frame ones; the method was immunoSEQ multiplex PCR. Of 20,000 to 25,000 clones listed, approximately 60% are singletons. The CDR3 consists of 15 residues. Trimming at V came to 2 bases and at J to 4 bases, leaving 6 bases not matched to a gene. Germline CDR1 GTSNPN, CDR2 SVGIG (reference sequence). The chain has TRBV30 and TRBJ1-2, with TRBD1 identical over 11 bases. This sample comprised alloreactive CD4+ T cells from a mixed lymphocyte reaction culture, obtained before intestinal transplant. Subset denoted: CFSE-low proliferating T cells sorted from approximately six-day pre-transplant mixed lymphocyte reaction (GvH or HvG direction). The sequence was collected from a human patient who received an intestinal transplant. CDR3 sequence (DNA): TGTGCCTGGAGTAGGATGGACAGGGGGCCCTATGGCTACACCTTC. Encoded protein: CAWSRMDRGPYGYTF.